This TCR beta chain comes out of a study of T cells in Graves' hyperthyroidism and ophthalmopathy. Findings of the study overall: Blood samples included most of the expanded thyroid clonotypes exceeding 0.001. Ophthalmopathy stood apart from stable hyperthyroidism in a 13 V-J model.

The investigators amplified TCR beta CDR3 regions from RNA transcripts. In the first-round RT-PCR of the TCR CDR3, the HTBI primer set was used. From the multiplex PCR reads, TCRdb called clonotypes with MiXCR, one entry per CDR3 protein. The sample lists a few hundred thousand distinct CDR3 sequences; roughly 18% were seen once. The source of the PBMCs was approximately 10 ml of fresh peripheral blood. This clonotype was detected many times. Its antigen is unknown. Material for sequencing was blood. This receptor was identified in a woman aged 40 to 50 with Graves' ophthalmopathy.

CDR3 sequence: CASSKDRLKAEAFF. The DNA of the CDR3 is TGTGCCAGTAGCAAGGACCGCTTGAAGGCTGAAGCTTTCTTT. The chain joins TRBV19 to TRBJ1-1, with no clear D. The V end was cut by 6 bases, the J end by 6 bases, with 17 bases between. Germline CDR1 is LNHDA and CDR2 is SQIVND (reference sequence). This CDR3 contains 14 residues.